This TCR beta chain was profiled in a study of blood T cell repertoires in COVID-19. Study-level background: Some COVID-19 samples were acute and others convalescent; all came from the United States, Italy and Spain. The cDNA or gDNA used as material had been derived from T cells, B-cell-depleted T cells, or PBMCs.

J gave up 5 bases and V 7 bases, and 5 bases lay outside the gene matches. CDR3 length equals 15 residues. Germline V CDR1 and CDR2: SEHNR, FQNEAQ (reference sequence). Sequencing used immunoSEQ multiplex PCR; TCRdb keeps in-frame clones, though not all of them. The table shows over 80,000 clones, with about 86% occurring only once. This clonotype originated in a man older than 75 with active or convalescent COVID-19. The material sequenced was peripheral blood. This chain joins TRBV7-9 and TRBJ2-1; 13 bases line up with TRBD2. The DNA for the CDR3 is TGTGCCAGCATGGGACTAGCGGGAAGGAACAATGAGCAGTTCTTC. Its translation: CASMGLAGRNNEQFF.